A single sample gave rise to the 16 T cell receptor beta chains below, sequenced in a study of regulatory T cells in long-lasting Graves disease. CDR3-region Arm-PCR and iRepertoire HTBI primers produced the TCR beta libraries. TCRdb redid the calling of the multiplex PCR reads with MiXCR, one entry per CDR3 protein. Seen here are more than 300,000 distinct CDR3 sequences, 15% observed once, and the top ten hold 22%. Regarding time point: newly diagnosed GD, antithyroid drugs for less than 3 months. Generation of the TCR library employed RNA extracted from PBMCs. The source material was peripheral blood mononuclear cells (PBMCs), sampled at new diagnosis, from a patient treated with antithyroid drugs. The receptor source for this set is a female donor with Graves disease.

There are many counts of this clonotype. The chain has TRBV12-3 or TRBV12-4 and TRBJ2-3, with TRBD2 matching 13 bases. This CDR3 is built from 21 residues. Losses at the gene ends were 3 bases for V and 0 bases for J; bases not matched to a gene: 15. The CDR3 loop is CASSFHQGAGLAGDSTDTQYF. DNA for the CDR3: TGTGCCAGCAGTTTCCACCAGGGGGCCGGACTAGCGGGGGACAGCACAGATACGCAGTATTTT.

This sequence joins TRBV10-3 and TRBJ1-2; D is possibly TRBD1 (5 bases). Per germline, CDR1 ENHRY and CDR2 SYGVKD. The CDR3 length is 15 residues. V was shortened by 5 bases and J by 4 bases, with 17 bases between the two germline ends. Here the CDR3 reads CAISFGDPRAYGYTF. In DNA, the CDR3 is TGTGCCATCAGTTTCGGGGACCCGAGGGCCTATGGCTACACCTTC.

Ten or more counts support this clonotype. V gene TRBV4-1 combines with J gene TRBJ2-3; 15 nucleotides match TRBD2. This CDR3 has 18 amino acids. Germline V gene data show CDR1 as MGHRA and CDR2 as YSYEKL. Trimming removed 0 bases from V and 4 bases from J; junction bases left unmatched: 5. CDR3 nucleotide sequence: TGCGCCAGCAGCCAAGATGGGACTAGCGGGAGGCGCTCAGATACGCAGTATTTT. Its translation: CASSQDGTSGRRSDTQYF.

Many counts were recorded for this clonotype. The chain joins TRBV5-4 to TRBJ1-2; 7 nucleotides line up with TRBD1. CDR3 size: 12 residues. Germline CDR1 reads SGHNT; CDR2 reads YYREEE (reference sequence). Losses at the gene ends were 3 bases for V and 4 bases for J; bases not matched to a gene: 0. The CDR3 sequence: CASSWDSYGYTF. CDR3 DNA: TGTGCCAGCAGCTGGGACAGCTATGGCTACACCTTC.

The table lists this clonotype with a few counts. The J gene is TRBJ2-1, the V gene TRBV27, with TRBD2 as a possible D gene (5 bases). Germline V gene sequence: CDR1 MNHEY, CDR2 SMNVEV (reference sequence). V was shortened by 8 bases and J by 7 bases, with 9 bases between the two germline ends. The CDR3 contains 11 residues. The CDR3 nucleotides are TGTGCCAGCGGACTTCGAAATGAGCAGTTCTTC. It translates to CASGLRNEQFF.

The chain is built from TRBV27 and TRBJ1-3, with D possibly being TRBD1 (5 bases). CDR1 and CDR2 from the germline V gene are MNHEY and SMNVEV (reference sequence). This CDR3 has 14 residues. Trimming removed 9 bases at V and 8 bases at J, with 20 bases between. CDR3 protein: CASSGRDFLDTIYF. The CDR3 DNA reads TGTGCCAGTTCGGGCAGGGATTTTCTGGACACCATATATTTT.

In the case of this clonotype: A far larger clone is a single base away, which makes a read error likely. The chain employs TRBV2 and TRBJ2-1; 8 bases line up with TRBD1. V was pared by 5 bases and J by 13 bases, with 13 bases of the junction left unmatched. The germline gives CDR1 SNHLY, CDR2 FYNNEI. This CDR3 has 14 residues. CDR3 nucleotides: TGTGCCAGCAGTACCGGGACAGGAGGAGAGACCCAGTTCTTC. Amino acids: CASSTGTGGETQFF.

As to this clonotype: At one of its ends the junction is not consistent with the germline gene, which may arise from a read error. This chain uses TRBV5-1 with TRBJ2-7; possibly TRBD1 or TRBD2 for D (5 bases each). This CDR3 region has 15 residues. Germline V gives CDR1 SGHRS, CDR2 YFSETQ. As DNA, the CDR3 is TGCGCCAGCAGCTTGGCCTACGGGACCTCCTTCGAGCAGTACTTC. It yields the protein CASSLAYGTSFEQYF. Full variable domain (outside the CDR3, taken from reference TRBV5-1 and TRBJ2-7): KAGVTQTPRYLIKTRGQQVTLSCSPISGHRSVSWYQQTPGQGLQFLFEYFSETQRNKGNFPGRFSGRQFSNSRSEMNVSTLELGDSALYLCASSLAYGTSFEQYFGPGTRLTVT.

The gene calls are TRBV9 and TRBJ2-3; 9 bases map to TRBD2. CDR1 is SGDLS, CDR2 YYNGEE, per germline. V lost 0 bases, J lost 0 bases, and 8 bases stayed unmatched. CDR3 size: 18 residues. The CDR3 nucleotides are TGTGCCAGCAGCGTAGACCCAGCGGGGGGTTCTAGCACAGATACGCAGTATTTT. It yields the protein CASSVDPAGGSSTDTQYF.

Written as DNA, the CDR3 is TGCAGCTCAGAGGACAGGGCATTTGAAGCTTTCTTT. Protein: CSSEDRAFEAFF. The chain has TRBV29-1 and TRBJ1-1; 8 nucleotides agree with TRBD1. V lost 8 bases and J lost 7; bases outside the gene matches: 9. The germline V gene encodes CDR1 SQVTM and CDR2 ANQGSEA. The CDR3 consists of 12 residues.

This clonotype was observed at least ten times. The rearrangement links TRBV30 to TRBJ1-1; D not certain. CDR1 and CDR2 from the germline V gene are GTSNPN and SVGIG (reference sequence). This CDR3 comprises 14 residues. V was trimmed by 0 bases and J by 1 base, leaving 9 bases between them. CDR3 loop: CAWSVGGGNTEAFF. The CDR3, as DNA: TGTGCCTGGAGTGTAGGCGGCGGGAACACTGAAGCTTTCTTT.

The rearrangement links TRBV6-1 to TRBJ1-4; D not resolved. V lost 7 bases to trimming and J lost 5 bases, with 11 bases between them. The CDR3 consists of 13 residues. CDR1 MNHNS and CDR2 SASEGT come from the germline V gene. This CDR3 reads CASKGELNEKLFF. CDR3 in DNA: TGTGCCAGCAAGGGAGAGTTGAATGAAAAACTGTTTTTT.

V is TRBV7-3 and J is TRBJ2-2, with no clear D. The CDR3 is 12 amino acids. V was pared by 3 bases and J by 6 bases, with 5 bases between. The germline CDR1 and CDR2 sequences are SGHTA and FQGTGA. CDR3 residues: CASSLEPGELFF. The CDR3 region has the DNA TGTGCCAGCAGCTTGGAACCCGGGGAGCTGTTTTTT.

This clonotype was counted a few times. V is TRBV20-1 and J is TRBJ2-5; tentatively, D is TRBD2 (6 bases). This CDR3 is built from 12 residues. The germline V gene has CDR1 DFQATT and CDR2 SNEGSKA (reference sequence). Trimming shortened V by 6 bases and J by 1 base, and 9 bases separated the two germline ends. The CDR3 sequence: CSADSGQETQYF. Here the CDR3 DNA reads TGCAGTGCAGATAGCGGCCAAGAGACCCAGTACTTC.

In this sample, this clonotype turned up many times. The CDR3 is CASSSEALNTEAFF. CDR3 in DNA: TGCGCCAGCAGCTCGGAGGCGTTGAACACTGAAGCTTTCTTT. The chain recombines TRBV5-1 with TRBJ1-1; no clear D. V was pared by 3 bases and J by 0 bases, with 9 bases between. This CDR3 comprises 14 residues. CDR1 is SGHRS, CDR2 YFSETQ, per germline. Full variable domain (missing parts from reference TRBV5-1 and TRBJ1-1): KAGVTQTPRYLIKTRGQQVTLSCSPISGHRSVSWYQQTPGQGLQFLFEYFSETQRNKGNFPGRFSGRQFSNSRSEMNVSTLELGDSALYLCASSSEALNTEAFFGQGTRLTVV.

The chain recombines TRBV14 with TRBJ2-7; 10 bases are shared with TRBD2. After removal of 4 bases from V and 2 bases from J, the junction contained 8 bases not matched to a gene. Looked up from germline, CDR1 is SGHDN and CDR2 is FVKESK. The CDR3 has 16 residues. This chain's CDR3 is CASSRLAGGFPYEQYF. CDR3 DNA: TGTGCCAGCAGCCGATTAGCGGGAGGATTTCCCTACGAGCAGTACTTC.